The 31 T cell receptor beta chains reported below all come from one sample, sequenced in a study of blood T cell repertoires in COVID-19 (dated by TCRdb to about 2020). The method behind the library was the immunoSEQ multiplex PCR assay. TCRdb took this table from immuneACCESS and kept in-frame rearrangements with V and J called. Such tables lack part of the clones; where checked against another copy, unresolved V genes explain under half of the gap, and the rest is unexplained. The sample table records under 250,000 clones; around 82% of these occur just once. The ten largest clonotypes hold 4.3% of the sample. The sequenced sample consisted of PBMCs or T cells enriched from blood (not recorded which). The origin of the receptors is a man aged 25-45 years with acute COVID-19.

V gene TRBV19 combines with J gene TRBJ2-7; 10 bases line up with TRBD1. Unmatched junction bases numbered 3, after V lost 5 bases and J lost 2 bases. Germline CDR1 and CDR2: LNHDA and SQIVND (reference sequence). There are 14 residues in the CDR3. The CDR3 region has the DNA TGTGCCAGTAGTGACGGGACAGGGGCCTACGAGCAGTACTTC. Translated: CASSDGTGAYEQYF. Full variable domain (remainder filled in from reference TRBV19 and TRBJ2-7): DGGITQSPKYLFRKEGQNVTLSCEQNLNHDAMYWYRQDPGQGLRLIYYSQIVNDFQKGDIAEGYSVSREKKESFPLTVTSAQKNPTAFYLCASSDGTGAYEQYFGPGTRLTVT.

The V and J genes are TRBV5-6 and TRBJ1-2, with TRBD1 identical over 11 bases. V shed 3 bases, J shed 2 bases, and the junction held 6 bases outside the gene matches. This CDR3 region has 16 residues. The germline V gene encodes CDR1 SGHDT and CDR2 YYEEEE. This chain's CDR3 is CASSSSGQGGNYGYTF. The CDR3 DNA reads TGTGCCAGCAGCTCCTCGGGACAGGGGGGGAACTATGGCTACACCTTC.

This sequence joins TRBV7-9 and TRBJ2-7, with D possibly being TRBD1 (6 bases). V lost 1 base and J lost 5, with 12 bases in between. Per germline, CDR1 SEHNR and CDR2 FQNEAQ (reference sequence). The CDR3 loop spans 14 amino acids. The CDR3 protein is CASSLVGQFNEQYF. The DNA for the CDR3 is TGTGCCAGCAGCTTAGTAGGACAGTTTAACGAGCAGTACTTC. Full variable domain (missing parts from reference TRBV7-9 and TRBJ2-7): DTGVSQNPRHKITKRGQNVTFRCDPISEHNRLYWYRQTLGQGPEFLTYFQNEAQLEKSRLLSDRFSAERPKGSFSTLEIQRTEQGDSAMYLCASSLVGQFNEQYFGPGTRLTVT.

This clone appeared a single time. This chain joins TRBV12-3 or TRBV12-4 and TRBJ1-1, with D tentatively TRBD1 (5 bases). V lost 7 bases and J 11 bases, leaving 17 bases between the germline ends. CDR3 length: 12 residues. The CDR3: CASISGPGRAFF. DNA for the CDR3: TGTGCCAGCATCTCCGGGCCAGGGAGGGCTTTCTTT.

This chain's CDR3 is CASSLATSGGPYNEQFF. The CDR3 coding sequence is TGCGCCAGCAGCTTGGCGACTAGCGGGGGCCCTTACAATGAGCAGTTCTTC. The gene calls are TRBV5-1 and TRBJ2-1; 12 positions agree with TRBD2. V gave up 0 bases and J gave up 4 bases; unmatched junction bases: 5. The CDR3 has 17 amino acids. Germline V gene lookup returns CDR1 SGHRS and CDR2 YFSETQ.

The chain employs TRBV13 and TRBJ2-5; D remains ambiguous. Looked up from germline, CDR1 is PRHDT and CDR2 is FYEKMQ (reference sequence). The V gene lost 3 bases and the J gene lost 5 bases, with 7 bases spanning the gap. The CDR3 is 12 residues long. The CDR3 DNA sequence: TGTGCCAGCAGCTTGAGCCGGGAGACCCAGTACTTC. Protein product: CASSLSRETQYF.

CDR3 sequence: CASSPGDSSNQPQHF. The DNA for the CDR3 is TGTGCCAGCAGCCCCGGGGACTCTAGCAATCAGCCCCAGCATTTT. This sequence joins TRBV3-1 (or the pseudogene TRBV3-2) and TRBJ1-5, with D possibly being TRBD1 (5 bases). Germline V gives CDR1 LGHDT, CDR2 YNNKEL (reference sequence). CDR3 length: 15 residues. V lost 4 bases and J 0 bases, leaving 10 bases between the germline ends.

The chain carries TRBV9 and TRBJ2-3; 7 nucleotides align to TRBD1. The CDR3 sequence is 15 residues long. Germline-derived CDR1 and CDR2 are SGDLS and YYNGEE. V dropped 3 bases and J dropped 2; count of bases not matched to a gene: 6. CDR3 nucleotide sequence: TGTGCCAGCAGCGGCGACAGGGTCTTCACAGATACGCAGTATTTT. It yields the protein CASSGDRVFTDTQYF.

The chain recombines TRBV4-2 with TRBJ1-1; D unclear. From germline, CDR1 is LGHNA and CDR2 YNFKEQ. The CDR3 extends over 14 amino acids. V was cut by 2 bases and J by 7 bases, with 14 bases left in between. This CDR3 is CASSQTEFPVEAFF. The CDR3 coding sequence is TGTGCCAGCAGCCAAACGGAGTTTCCGGTTGAAGCTTTCTTT.

This clone has ten or more counts. Other DNA sequences in this specimen translate into the identical CDR3. The chain employs TRBV3-1 (or the pseudogene TRBV3-2) and TRBJ2-3; TRBD2 agrees at 10 bases. The length of the CDR3 is 17 residues. The germline gives CDR1 LGHDT, CDR2 YNNKEL (reference sequence). V gave up 4 bases and J gave up 2 bases; unmatched junction bases: 9. CDR3 sequence: CASSRFLAGAVTDTQYF. CDR3 sequence (DNA): TGTGCCAGCAGCCGCTTCCTAGCGGGGGCCGTCACAGATACGCAGTATTTT.

The count of this clone is one. The rearrangement uses TRBV2 and TRBJ2-2; possible D gene TRBD1, 6 bases. Trimming stripped 6 bases from V and 5 bases from J, with 31 bases between. This CDR3 has 20 amino acids. Germline V gives CDR1 SNHLY, CDR2 FYNNEI. The CDR3 DNA follows: TGTGCCAGCAGAACAGGACAGCGATCAAATGGTGCTCGGCTAACCGGGGAGCTGTTTTTT. This codes for CASRTGQRSNGARLTGELFF.

J is TRBJ2-2 and V is TRBV19, with D possibly TRBD2 on 5 matching bases. Looked up from germline, CDR1 is LNHDA and CDR2 is SQIVND (reference sequence). The V end was cut by 4 bases, the J end by 4 bases, with 10 bases between. The CDR3 has 14 residues. The CDR3 region has the DNA TGTGCCAGTAGTACAGAGGCGGGCACCGGGGAGCTGTTTTTT. It yields the protein CASSTEAGTGELFF.

The rearrangement joins TRBV9 to TRBJ1-2, with 9 bases lining up with TRBD1. The germline V gene has CDR1 SGDLS and CDR2 YYNGEE. CDR3 size: 17 residues. V lost 3 bases and J lost 8; bases outside the gene matches: 17. The DNA of the CDR3 is TGTGCCAGCAGCGCACTCTTGACCGGGACAGGGTCGATCGGCTACACCTTC. This translates into CASSALLTGTGSIGYTF.

The CDR3 loop is CASSSDSLNYGYTF. The CDR3, as DNA: TGTGCCAGCAGCTCGGACAGCCTTAACTATGGCTACACCTTC. The chain carries TRBV6-5 and TRBJ1-2, with a weak D call TRBD1 (6 bases). Germline-derived CDR1 and CDR2 are MNHEY and SVGAGI. The V end was cut by 6 bases, the J end by 1 base, with 12 bases between. The CDR3 totals 14 residues.

The chain couples TRBV5-6 to TRBJ2-2, with 8 bases aligning to TRBD2. V lost 4 bases to trimming and J lost 6 bases; unmatched junction nucleotides: 11. The germline V gene has CDR1 SGHDT and CDR2 YYEEEE. The CDR3 spans 16 residues. CDR3 nucleotide sequence: TGTGCCAGCAGCAGCTGGACCGGGAGGGACTCCGGGGAGCTGTTTTTT. Amino acids: CASSSWTGRDSGELFF.

The chain couples TRBV5-4 to TRBJ2-3; D uncertain. The CDR3 is 14 residues long. The V end lost 3 bases, the J end lost 6 bases, and 14 bases lay between the germline ends. In germline, CDR1 is SGHNT, CDR2 YYREEE (reference sequence). The CDR3 DNA follows: TGTGCCAGCAGCTCGACTGGGTTAACGGATACGCAGTATTTT. Protein: CASSSTGLTDTQYF.

V usage is TRBV4-1 and J usage is TRBJ1-4, with a tentative D call TRBD1 (5 bases). V was cut by 4 bases and J by 6 bases, with 18 bases left in between. The CDR3 extends over 16 amino acids. The germline V gene encodes CDR1 MGHRA and CDR2 YSYEKL. The CDR3 spells CASSPFQGASDEKLFF. CDR3 DNA: TGCGCCAGCAGCCCCTTCCAGGGTGCTTCGGATGAAAAACTGTTTTTT.

This chain joins TRBV9 and TRBJ2-1; 8 nucleotides align to TRBD2. The CDR3 spans 16 residues. The V gene end was trimmed by 0 bases and the J gene end by 3 bases; junction bases not matched to a gene: 5. The germline gives CDR1 SGDLS, CDR2 YYNGEE. The CDR3, as DNA: TGTGCCAGCAGCGTAGACCGAGCGGGGGACTACAATGAGCAGTTCTTC. Translating it yields CASSVDRAGDYNEQFF.

The chain links TRBV25-1 to TRBJ2-1; D is uncertain. The CDR3 loop spans 12 amino acids. Germline assignment: CDR1 MGHDK and CDR2 SYGVNS. With 8 bases removed from V and 9 bases from J, the gap between germline ends came to 14 bases. The CDR3 is CASGVSTGEQFF. CDR3 bases: TGTGCCAGCGGAGTCTCCACCGGTGAGCAGTTCTTC.

This clone has only a few counts. CDR3 sequence: CASSYVGEDIQYF. The CDR3 DNA follows: TGTGCCAGCAGTTACGTGGGGGAGGACATTCAGTACTTC. This sequence joins TRBV2 and TRBJ2-4; D may be TRBD2 (6 bases). V was clipped by 5 bases and J by 8 bases, with 13 bases between them. The length of the CDR3 is 13 residues. The V gene's germline CDR1 is SNHLY and CDR2 FYNNEI.

This clone has just a few counts. The V and J genes are TRBV7-3 and TRBJ2-3, with D maybe TRBD2 (5 bases). Germline V CDR1 and CDR2: SGHTA, FQGTGA. V lost 2 bases and J lost 4, with 10 bases in between. This CDR3 is built from 14 residues. The CDR3: CASSLRGSADTQYF. The CDR3 DNA reads as TGTGCCAGCAGCTTACGGGGATCAGCAGATACGCAGTATTTT. Full variable domain (missing parts from reference TRBV7-3 and TRBJ2-3): GAGVSQTPSNKVTEKGKYVELRCDPISGHTALYWYRQSLGQGPEFLIYFQGTGAADDSGLPNDRFFAVRPEGSVSTLKIQRTERGDSAVYLCASSLRGSADTQYFGPGTRLTVL.

In this sample, this clone turned up once. The rearrangement joins TRBV6-6 to TRBJ2-7; a weak D match, TRBD1 (6 bases). V shed 5 bases and J shed 5 bases, with 16 bases lying between them. The CDR3 is 14 amino acids. Germline CDR1 and CDR2: MNHNY and SVGAGI (reference sequence). In DNA, the CDR3 is TGTGCCAGCAGTGTTCCGGGACAACTTGACGAGCAGTACTTC. Translating it yields CASSVPGQLDEQYF.

V is TRBV5-1 and J is TRBJ1-1; weak D call: TRBD1 (5 bases). Trimming left V 6 bases short and J 1 base short, with 10 bases between. CDR1 SGHRS and CDR2 YFSETQ come from the germline V gene. The CDR3 length is 13 residues. The CDR3 protein is CASTFGGNTEAFF. The CDR3 DNA reads TGCGCCAGCACCTTCGGGGGGAACACTGAAGCTTTCTTT.

This chain connects TRBV19 to TRBJ2-1; tentatively, D is TRBD1 (6 bases). Trimming took 4 bases from V and 14 from J, leaving 21 bases between them. The CDR3 totals 14 residues. Germline CDR1 is LNHDA and CDR2 is SQIVND (reference sequence). CDR3 nucleotides: TGTGCCAGTAGTACCGAGACAGGACTCACAATCGAGTTCTTC. Translated, it gives CASSTETGLTIEFF.

This clone was seen more than once but under ten times. The rearrangement links TRBV11-2 to TRBJ2-2, with D possibly TRBD2 on 6 matching bases. V dropped 6 bases and J dropped 7 bases, with 24 bases sitting between them. The CDR3 runs to 17 residues. Germline CDR1 is SGHAT and CDR2 is FQNNGV. The CDR3 DNA follows: TGTGCCAGCAGTTATGGGAAGGCGGGACTCAAGGTCGGGGAGCTGTTTTTT. It encodes CASSYGKAGLKVGELFF.

Remarks on this clone: This specimen includes other DNA sequences encoding the same CDR3. The chain has TRBV5-1 and TRBJ2-7; the D is unclear. The germline V gene has CDR1 SGHRS and CDR2 YFSETQ. V was shortened by 2 bases and J by 0 bases, with 6 bases between the two germline ends. The CDR3 is made up of 13 amino acids. CDR3 in amino acids: CASSFDNSYEQYF. CDR3 coding DNA: TGCGCCAGCAGCTTTGACAACTCCTACGAGCAGTACTTC.

The rearrangement uses TRBV2 and TRBJ2-7; 8 positions agree with TRBD2. V shed 3 bases, J shed 1 base, and the junction held 5 bases outside the gene matches. The CDR3 loop spans 15 amino acids. Germline loops: CDR1 SNHLY, CDR2 FYNNEI. CDR3 loop: CASSDPGGSSYEQYF. Here the CDR3 DNA reads TGTGCCAGCAGTGATCCGGGGGGGAGTTCCTACGAGCAGTACTTC.

The chain uses TRBV2 and TRBJ2-1, with TRBD2 matching over 13 bases. The germline V gene encodes CDR1 SNHLY and CDR2 FYNNEI. V dropped 5 bases and J dropped 5; count of bases not matched to a gene: 3. This CDR3 spans 15 amino acids. CDR3 in DNA: TGTGCCAGCAGTTCCACTAGCGGGGGGGACAATGAGCAGTTCTTC. This gives the protein CASSSTSGGDNEQFF.

This chain joins TRBV30 and TRBJ2-6; 8 bases match TRBD1. V was clipped by 1 base and J by 14 bases; unmatched bases: 13. Germline V gene data show CDR1 as GTSNPN and CDR2 as SVGIG (reference sequence). This CDR3 is 15 amino acids long. CDR3 nucleotides: TGTGCCTGGAGTGAGACCCGGGACAGGACCCATATCCTGACTTTC. Amino acid sequence: CAWSETRDRTHILTF. The whole variable domain, filled in from reference TRBV30 and TRBJ2-6, reads SQTIHQWPATLVQPVGSPLSLECTVEGTSNPNLYWYRQAAGRGLQLLFYSVGIGQISSEVPQNLSASRPQDRQFILSSKKLLLSDSGFYLCAWSETRDRTHILTFGAGSRLTVL.

The chain uses TRBV7-7 and TRBJ2-1; TRBD2 matches at 8 bases. The V segment lost 2 bases and the J segment 5 bases; nucleotides outside the gene matches: 2. The germline V gene has CDR1 SSHAT and CDR2 FNYEAQ (reference sequence). The CDR3 length is 14 residues. The DNA of the CDR3 is TGTGCCAGCAGCTTACTAGCGGGCCACAATGAGCAGTTCTTC. Protein sequence: CASSLLAGHNEQFF.

This rearrangement joins TRBV6-5 to TRBJ1-4; TRBD1 might be the D (6 bases). This CDR3 is built from 14 residues. Germline lookup yields CDR1 MNHEY and CDR2 SVGAGI. The V and J ends lost 4 bases and 10 bases respectively, with 16 bases between them. Written as DNA, the CDR3 is TGTGCCAGCAGTTCATCTGGGGGCGCCGGAAAACTGTTTTTT. Translation gives CASSSSGGAGKLFF.